This is a list of T cell receptor beta chains from one sample in a study of CXCR3-negative and CXCR3-positive naive CD8 T cells. No DNA is given; TCRdb re-called the 5' RACE reads and lists each CDR3 protein once. Its table lists over 50,000 distinct CDR3 sequences. The sample was naive CXCR3+ CD8+ T cells from blood. These receptors were taken from a human donor in good health. Some clones in this sample may be carry-over from other donors' samples. The CDR3 runs from the conserved cysteine through the conserved F or W.

TRBV25-1	TRBJ2-2	CASRTSRELFF
TRBV2	TRBJ2-7	CASSDAGVGYEQYF
TRBV6-2/TRBV6-3	TRBJ2-1	CASSPGPEQFF
TRBV7-2	TRBJ2-3	CASSLGHNTDTQYF
TRBV27	TRBJ1-1	CASKWTGARTEAFF
TRBV6-5	TRBJ2-7	CASSPTSGVYEQYF
TRBV28	TRBJ1-5	CASRALYSNQPQHF
TRBV14	TRBJ1-6	CASSQGSPLHF
TRBV6-5	TRBJ2-7	CASKVRQAGSYEQYF
TRBV11-2	TRBJ2-5	CASSPPMERLETQYF
TRBV12-3/TRBV12-4	TRBJ2-2	CASSLEGAATGELFF
TRBV7-9	TRBJ1-4	CASSLAALYEKLFF
TRBV11-2	TRBJ2-7	CASSQSRDKGIYEQYF
TRBV4-1	TRBJ1-1	CASSQDSGDTEAFF
TRBV5-4	TRBJ2-2	CASSGEVGELFF
TRBV7-2	TRBJ2-3	CASSLDRTTDTQYF
TRBV4-3	TRBJ1-5	CASSQEWQYNQPQHF
TRBV29-1	TRBJ2-7	CSVEGDWGDGYEQYF
TRBV10-3	TRBJ2-3	CAIKTLAGDTDTQYF
TRBV5-1	TRBJ2-3	CASSSPGGAGYTDTQYF
TRBV28	TRBJ2-1	CASSFQGGGGDEQFF
TRBV29-1	TRBJ2-1	CSVGIASYNEQFF
TRBV4-3	TRBJ1-6	CASSQDRNDDNSPLHF
TRBV29-1	TRBJ2-7	CSVVDGNYEQYF
TRBV6-2/TRBV6-3	TRBJ2-5	CASSYPDEGLWNGQYF
TRBV20-1	TRBJ2-1	CSAERGGPRYNEQFF
TRBV29-1	TRBJ2-2	CALDTGTGELFF
TRBV25-1	TRBJ2-7	CATPTTGSSYEQYF
TRBV20-1	TRBJ2-3	CSAPQAGGGTDTQYF
TRBV4-3	TRBJ2-2	CASSLWRGGAGKLFF
TRBV6-2/TRBV6-3	TRBJ2-7	CASSYSGQERVYEQYF
TRBV5-1	TRBJ1-2	CASSAGGKESGYTF
TRBV7-2	TRBJ2-2	CASSETGYTGELFF
TRBV7-8	TRBJ1-3	CASSLRPGQGAYGNTIYF
TRBV14	TRBJ1-3	CASSLPGLGNTIYF
TRBV20-1	TRBJ2-1	CSAKVRDTIYNEQFF